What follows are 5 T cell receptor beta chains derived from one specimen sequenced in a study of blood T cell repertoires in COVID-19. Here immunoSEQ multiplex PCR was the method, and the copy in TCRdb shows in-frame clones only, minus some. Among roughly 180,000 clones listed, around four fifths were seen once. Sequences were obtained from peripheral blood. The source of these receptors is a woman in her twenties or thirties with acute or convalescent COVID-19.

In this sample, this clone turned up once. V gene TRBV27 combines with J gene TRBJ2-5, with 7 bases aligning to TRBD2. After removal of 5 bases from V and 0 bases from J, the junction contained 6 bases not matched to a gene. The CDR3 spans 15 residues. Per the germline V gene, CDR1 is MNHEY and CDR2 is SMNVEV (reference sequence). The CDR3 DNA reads TGTGCCAGCAGTCGAGCGGGGCGGTACCAAGAGACCCAGTACTTC. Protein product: CASSRAGRYQETQYF.

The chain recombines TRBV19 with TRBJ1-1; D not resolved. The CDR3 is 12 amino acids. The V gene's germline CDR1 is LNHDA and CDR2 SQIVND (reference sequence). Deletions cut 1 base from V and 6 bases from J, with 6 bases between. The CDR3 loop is CASSIAGSEAFF. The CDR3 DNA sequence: TGTGCCAGTAGTATAGCCGGGTCTGAAGCTTTCTTT. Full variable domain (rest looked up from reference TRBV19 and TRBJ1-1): DGGITQSPKYLFRKEGQNVTLSCEQNLNHDAMYWYRQDPGQGLRLIYYSQIVNDFQKGDIAEGYSVSREKKESFPLTVTSAQKNPTAFYLCASSIAGSEAFFGQGTRLTVV.

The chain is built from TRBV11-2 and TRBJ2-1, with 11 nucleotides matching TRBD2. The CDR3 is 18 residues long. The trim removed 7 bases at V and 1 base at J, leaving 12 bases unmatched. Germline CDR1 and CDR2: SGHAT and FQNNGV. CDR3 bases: TGTGCCAGCAAAAGGGAACTAGCGGGAGAATTTTCCTACAATGAGCAGTTCTTC. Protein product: CASKRELAGEFSYNEQFF.

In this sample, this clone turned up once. In DNA, the CDR3 is TGTGCCAGCAGTCCCGGGACAGCCACTGAAGCTTTCTTT. As protein: CASSPGTATEAFF. V gene TRBV27 combines with J gene TRBJ1-1; TRBD1 matches at 7 bases. The germline CDR1 and CDR2 sequences are MNHEY and SMNVEV (reference sequence). Trimming at V came to 5 bases and at J to 4 bases, leaving 4 bases not matched to a gene. This CDR3 spans 13 amino acids.

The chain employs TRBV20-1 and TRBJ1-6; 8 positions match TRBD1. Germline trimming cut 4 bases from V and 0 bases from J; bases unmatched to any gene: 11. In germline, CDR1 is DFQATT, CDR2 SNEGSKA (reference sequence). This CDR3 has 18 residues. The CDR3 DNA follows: TGCAGTGCTAATGACAGGGGAAGGAGGAGCTCCTATAATTCACCCCTCCACTTT. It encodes CSANDRGRRSSYNSPLHF.